Here is one T cell receptor (beta chain) with its context. The antigen remains undetermined. The data belong to a study of cytomegalovirus exposure and HLA in healthy donors. Broader study findings: Later, an analysis found that TCR clusters from the first cohort tended to co-occur in the roughly 130 validation repertoires.

TCRdb keeps only in-frame clones here, not all; method: immunoSEQ multiplex PCR. Of about 130,000 clones detected, 80% to 90% appear once; the ten largest clones hold around 1.1%. Looked up from germline, CDR1 is LGHNA and CDR2 is YNFKEQ. The CDR3 has 17 amino acids. Trimming pared 0 bases from V and 2 bases from J, leaving 15 bases between. Sequenced material: PBMCs. V usage is TRBV4-2 and J usage is TRBJ2-3, with D perhaps matching TRBD2 (6 bases). The TCR was taken from a woman between 18 and 29 years old in good health and CMV-seronegative. CDR3 residues: CASSQDDAGGVTDTQYF. The CDR3 region has the DNA TGTGCCAGCAGCCAAGATGATGCTGGCGGGGTCACAGATACGCAGTATTTT.